This entry lists 24 T cell receptor beta chains sequenced from one sample in a study of cytomegalovirus exposure and HLA in healthy donors. PCR used 60 Vbeta primers and 13 Jbeta primers. Some clones are missing from TCRdb's copy, which holds only in-frame ones; the method was immunoSEQ multiplex PCR. Of over 80,000 clones listed, roughly 79% are singletons. The specimen was PBMCs. The receptors stem from a female donor in good health and CMV-seronegative.

The chain carries TRBV9 and TRBJ1-1, with D tentatively TRBD1 (6 bases). The CDR3 totals 14 residues. Germline lookup yields CDR1 SGDLS and CDR2 YYNGEE. Trimming cost V 2 bases and J 6 bases, with 14 bases left between them. CDR3 residues: CASSVQGSLAEAFF. In DNA form, the CDR3 reads TGTGCCAGCAGCGTTCAGGGGAGTTTGGCTGAAGCTTTCTTT.

This clone appeared a few times. The chain carries TRBV7-6 and TRBJ1-3; 7 bases are shared with TRBD1. V was pared by 1 base and J by 4 bases, with 10 bases of the junction left unmatched. Germline V gives CDR1 SGHVS, CDR2 FNYEAQ. The CDR3 loop spans 17 amino acids. DNA for the CDR3: TGTGCCAGCAGCTTAGAGACAGGGTCGATCGGGGGAAACACCATATATTTT. Its protein product is CASSLETGSIGGNTIYF.

This sequence joins TRBV9 and TRBJ2-3, with 7 bases that match TRBD1. There are 17 residues in the CDR3. With V trimmed by 0 bases and J by 2 bases, 9 bases remained unmatched. Germline-derived CDR1 and CDR2 are SGDLS and YYNGEE. Written as DNA, the CDR3 is TGTGCCAGCAGCGTAGCTCTAGGGGGCGGTTCCACAGATACGCAGTATTTT. Protein: CASSVALGGGSTDTQYF.

The chain employs TRBV5-1 and TRBJ2-7; possible D gene TRBD2, 6 bases. This CDR3 is 14 amino acids long. Germline loops: CDR1 SGHRS, CDR2 YFSETQ. With 5 bases removed from V and 2 bases from J, the gap between germline ends came to 14 bases. The CDR3 region is CASSLSGDPYEQYF. DNA for the CDR3: TGCGCCAGCAGTCTGTCGGGGGACCCCTACGAGCAGTACTTC.

The rearrangement uses TRBV27 and TRBJ2-7; D might be TRBD1 (5 bases). Trimming took 5 bases from V and 3 from J, leaving 11 bases between them. This CDR3 has 13 amino acids. In germline, CDR1 is MNHEY, CDR2 SMNVEV (reference sequence). The CDR3 loop is CASSPRQIYEQYF. Here the CDR3 DNA reads TGTGCCAGCAGTCCCCGACAGATCTACGAGCAGTACTTC.

The DNA for the CDR3 is TGTGCCAGCAGCCAAGGAGGGGGCGACTATGGCTACACCTTC. Translating gives CASSQGGGDYGYTF. The chain links TRBV9 to TRBJ1-2, with TRBD1 matching 7 bases. J gave up 3 bases and V 4 bases, and 6 bases lay outside the gene matches. The CDR3 length is 14 residues. Germline assignment: CDR1 SGDLS and CDR2 YYNGEE.

The chain recombines TRBV29-1 with TRBJ2-2; TRBD1 matches 10 bases. This CDR3 is 14 amino acids long. Germline loops: CDR1 SQVTM, CDR2 ANQGSEA. V shed 7 bases, J shed 3 bases, and the junction held 5 bases outside the gene matches. This CDR3 is CSGRQGADTGELFF. The CDR3 DNA follows: TGCAGCGGCAGACAGGGGGCGGACACCGGGGAGCTGTTTTTT.

The rearrangement joins TRBV5-3 to TRBJ1-2, with a tentative D call TRBD1 (6 bases). TRBV5-3 is identified as an open reading frame with a role that is uncertain. V was clipped by 5 bases and J by 1 base, with 12 bases between them. The CDR3 loop spans 14 amino acids. The CDR3 spells CARSQGFYNYGYTF. CDR3 DNA sequence: TGTGCCAGAAGTCAGGGGTTTTATAACTATGGCTACACCTTC.

The chain has TRBV5-1 and TRBJ1-6; TRBD1 matches at 7 bases. In germline, CDR1 is SGHRS, CDR2 YFSETQ. This CDR3 has 15 residues. V gave up 0 bases and J gave up 5 bases; unmatched junction bases: 2. CDR3 residues: CASSLGQGNNSPLHF. As DNA, the CDR3 is TGCGCCAGCAGCTTGGGACAGGGTAATAATTCACCCCTCCACTTT.

V usage is TRBV9 and J usage is TRBJ2-1; 9 nucleotides match TRBD2. CDR3 length equals 12 residues. The germline V gene has CDR1 SGDLS and CDR2 YYNGEE. V lost 0 bases and J lost 13; bases outside the gene matches: 2. CDR3 sequence reads: CASSVGLAEQFF. For the CDR3, the DNA is TGTGCCAGCAGCGTAGGACTAGCGGAACAGTTCTTC. Using reference TRBV9 and TRBJ2-1 for the parts outside the CDR3, the full variable domain is DSGVTQTPKHLITATGQRVTLRCSPRSGDLSVYWYQQSLDQGLQFLIQYYNGEERAKGNILERFSAQQFPDLHSELNLSSLELGDSALYFCASSVGLAEQFFGPGTRLTVL.

The CDR3, as DNA: TGCAGCGTCACGGACAGTCTCGGAGAGGGCTACACCTTC. The encoded protein is CSVTDSLGEGYTF. The J gene is TRBJ1-2, the V gene TRBV29-1; a possible D gene is TRBD1 (6 bases). Germline lookup yields CDR1 SQVTM and CDR2 ANQGSEA. V gave up 6 bases and J gave up 8 bases, with 19 bases separating them. This CDR3 is 13 amino acids long. Complete variable domain (other parts from reference TRBV29-1 and TRBJ1-2): SAVISQKPSRDICQRGTSLTIQCQVDSQVTMMFWYRQQPGQSLTLIATANQGSEATYESGFVIDKFPISRPNLTFSTLTVSNMSPEDSSIYLCSVTDSLGEGYTFGSGTRLTVV.

The chain employs TRBV7-9 and TRBJ1-1, with 11 bases identical to TRBD1. CDR1 is SEHNR and CDR2 is FQNEAQ in the germline V gene (reference sequence). CDR3 length: 16 residues. The V segment lost 4 bases and the J segment 1 base; nucleotides outside the gene matches: 5. The CDR3 sequence is CASSYRTGGANTEAFF. The CDR3 DNA reads TGTGCCAGCAGCTACAGGACAGGGGGCGCGAACACTGAAGCTTTCTTT.

V and J are TRBV4-1 and TRBJ2-7, with 14 positions matching TRBD2. The length of the CDR3 is 15 residues. In germline, CDR1 is MGHRA, CDR2 YSYEKL. The trim removed 4 bases at V and 3 bases at J, leaving 2 bases unmatched. The CDR3 nucleotides read TGCGCCAGCAGCCCGGGACTAGCGGGAGACTACGAGCAGTACTTC. This codes for CASSPGLAGDYEQYF.

The chain combines TRBV4-1 with TRBJ2-1, with a weak D call TRBD1 (5 bases). Per the germline V gene, CDR1 is MGHRA and CDR2 is YSYEKL. The CDR3 consists of 15 residues. The V and J ends lost 1 base and 5 bases respectively, with 12 bases between them. The CDR3 DNA reads as TGCGCCAGCAGCCAAGGAGCGACAGATAACAATGAGCAGTTCTTC. This encodes CASSQGATDNNEQFF.

The chain couples TRBV2 to TRBJ2-1; 11 bases line up with TRBD1. Germline CDR1 reads SNHLY; CDR2 reads FYNNEI. This CDR3 is 15 amino acids long. V lost 4 bases and J lost 7; bases outside the gene matches: 6. This CDR3 reads CASSGRDRGVNEQFF. CDR3 nucleotide sequence: TGTGCCAGCAGTGGGAGGGACAGGGGGGTTAATGAGCAGTTCTTC.

This clone was recorded once. This chain uses TRBV19 with TRBJ2-7, with TRBD2 matching 12 bases. The CDR3 totals 17 residues. The V gene end was trimmed by 6 bases and the J gene end by 3 bases; junction bases not matched to a gene: 12. Germline V CDR1 and CDR2: LNHDA, SQIVND (reference sequence). CDR3 in amino acids: CASSSLAGGHRGYEQYF. The CDR3 DNA reads TGTGCCAGTAGCTCCCTAGCGGGAGGGCATCGAGGCTACGAGCAGTACTTC.

V gene TRBV9 combines with J gene TRBJ2-7; 13 nucleotides align to TRBD2. The CDR3 extends over 18 amino acids. Looked up from germline, CDR1 is SGDLS and CDR2 is YYNGEE. With 3 bases clipped from V and 0 bases from J, the junction kept 9 bases outside the gene matches. The DNA for the CDR3 is TGTGCCAGCAGCGCCGGACTAGCGGGAGCTAAGTCCTCCTACGAGCAGTACTTC. Its translation: CASSAGLAGAKSSYEQYF.

The chain uses TRBV4-3 and TRBJ1-1, with D unclear. V dropped 3 bases and J dropped 1 base, with 18 bases sitting between them. The CDR3 sequence is 17 residues long. The V gene's germline CDR1 is LGHNA and CDR2 YSLEER. The CDR3, as DNA: TGCGCCAGCAGCCAGACACCTCCCGAGGGAGAGAACACTGAAGCTTTCTTT. Its protein product is CASSQTPPEGENTEAFF.

The chain links TRBV6-1 to TRBJ2-6; a weak D match, TRBD1 (5 bases). In germline, CDR1 is MNHNS, CDR2 SASEGT. V was shortened by 4 bases and J by 4 bases, with 20 bases between the two germline ends. The CDR3 loop spans 18 amino acids. CDR3 sequence: CASSVGSPGLWGANVLTF. The CDR3 DNA is TGTGCCAGCAGTGTGGGGTCCCCAGGGCTCTGGGGGGCCAACGTCCTGACTTTC.

This clone was counted only a few times. The genes are TRBV9 and TRBJ2-2, with 7 bases aligning to TRBD1. Trimming at V came to 4 bases and at J to 1 base, leaving 7 bases not matched to a gene. The CDR3 runs to 16 residues. Germline CDR1 and CDR2: SGDLS and YYNGEE. CDR3 bases: TGTGCCAGCAGCTTAGGGGGACAGATGAACACCGGGGAGCTGTTTTTT. Encoded protein: CASSLGGQMNTGELFF.

This clone was counted only a few times. The rearrangement links TRBV5-1 to TRBJ1-2; D not resolved. Trimming removed 3 bases from V and 3 bases from J, with 3 bases in between. The CDR3 consists of 11 residues. Per the germline V gene, CDR1 is SGHRS and CDR2 is YFSETQ. In DNA form, the CDR3 reads TGCGCCAGCAGCTCAGACTATGGCTACACCTTC. This encodes CASSSDYGYTF.

V and J are TRBV28 and TRBJ2-5; TRBD1 is a possible D gene (6 bases). The CDR3 totals 16 residues. Trimming took off 3 bases at V and 5 bases at J, with 19 bases between the two ends. CDR1 MDHEN and CDR2 SYDVKM come from the germline V gene. The chain's CDR3 is CASSLGRGPLRETQYF. CDR3 in DNA: TGTGCCAGCAGTTTGGGCAGGGGCCCTCTTAGGGAGACCCAGTACTTC. Filled out from reference TRBV28 and TRBJ2-5, the complete variable domain reads DVKVTQSSRYLVKRTGEKVFLECVQDMDHENMFWYRQDPGLGLRLIYFSYDVKMKEKGDIPEGYSVSREKKERFSLILESASTNQTSMYLCASSLGRGPLRETQYFGPGTRLLVL.

The chain recombines TRBV6-1 with TRBJ2-7; D is perhaps TRBD1 (6 bases). V was shortened by 4 bases and J by 7 bases, with 14 bases between the two germline ends. CDR3 size: 13 residues. Germline values: CDR1 MNHNS, CDR2 SASEGT. CDR3 region: CASSAQGMGEQYF. Written as DNA, the CDR3 is TGTGCCAGCAGTGCCCAGGGGATGGGGGAGCAGTACTTC.

The chain uses TRBV6-5 and TRBJ2-4, with 8 positions matching TRBD1. This CDR3 has 16 residues. J lost 3 bases, V lost 4 bases, and 8 bases had no gene match. Looked up from germline, CDR1 is MNHEY and CDR2 is SVGAGI. The CDR3 loop reads CASSSPQGGNKNIQYF. The CDR3 coding sequence is TGTGCCAGCAGTTCCCCACAGGGGGGAAACAAAAACATTCAGTACTTC.